This T cell receptor (beta chain) is from a study of response to subunit inactivated influenza vaccine. This clonotype was seen repeatedly, ten times or more. The CDR3 runs to 15 residues. V was trimmed by 3 bases and J by 3 bases, leaving 14 bases between them. MiXCR, run by TCRdb on the RT-PCR reads, gives a single entry per CDR3 protein. This sample yields roughly 700,000 distinct CDR3 sequences, of which 11% to 15% are seen a single time; approximately 6.5% belongs to the top ten. This specimen consisted of PBMCs from blood, obtained roughly 2 weeks before vaccination. The chain joins TRBV12-3 or TRBV12-4 to TRBJ1-1; D is unresolved. The TCR originated in a man aged 45 to 65 who received an inactivated influenza vaccine. The CDR3 loop is CASSFLGRSYTEAFF. CDR3 coding DNA: TGTGCCAGCAGTTTTCTGGGCCGTTCGTACACTGAAGCTTTCTTT.